This T cell receptor beta chain came from a study of blood T cell repertoires in COVID-19. Study-level information: The samples span acute and convalescent COVID-19 from the United States, Italy and Spain. The cDNA or gDNA used as material had been derived from T cells, B-cell-depleted T cells, or PBMCs.

This table comes from immunoSEQ multiplex PCR, and its TCRdb copy is limited to in-frame clones, with some not included. Here the sample spans over 200,000 clones, approximately 84% being singletons. Germline assignment: CDR1 SGHVS and CDR2 FQNEAQ. The length of the CDR3 is 15 residues. Deletions cut 5 bases from V and 8 bases from J, with 18 bases between. Study members were between about 18 and 95 years old and lived in 24 US regions. V and J are TRBV7-8 and TRBJ1-4, with D possibly TRBD1 on 5 matching bases. This clonotype was sampled from a man aged 18 to 29 who had recovered from COVID-19. Source material: PBMCs or T cells enriched from blood (not recorded which). Here the CDR3 reads CASSPTQEEVEKLFF. The CDR3 DNA is TGTGCCAGCAGCCCAACACAGGAAGAGGTGGAAAAACTGTTTTTT.